The clone carrying this TCR beta chain showed up just a few times. Its antigen is unknown. The V gene's germline CDR1 is LGHNT and CDR2 FRNRAP. The CDR3 totals 13 residues. V was cut by 7 bases and J by 3 bases, with 12 bases left in between. The data originate from a study of Graves' ophthalmopathy and Graves' hyperthyroidism. Study context: At the time of initial diagnosis and before any treatment, peripheral blood was collected.

Points from the study as a whole: Most thyroid clonotypes with frequency above 0.001 were detected in blood too.

Using RNA transcripts, the TCR beta CDR3 regions were amplified. HTBI primers were employed in first-round RT-PCR, then a second-round multiplex PCR followed. TCRdb recomputed calls from the multiplex PCR reads with MiXCR, one row per CDR3 protein. The data contain under 800,000 distinct CDR3 sequences, approximately 21% of them singletons. Sequencing was done on a sample of peripheral blood. The sequence came from a woman aged 18-29 years with stable Graves' hyperthyroidism. Some clones in this sample may be carry-over from other donors' samples. The J gene is TRBJ1-1, the V gene TRBV12-5; D gene unclear. The CDR3 spells CASAIHGYTEAFF. Here the CDR3 DNA reads TGTGCTAGTGCCATACATGGGTACACTGAAGCTTTCTTT.